What follows is one TCR beta chain and its context. Its antigen is not identified. The CDR3 spans 16 residues. The J segment lost 2 bases and the V segment lost 0 bases, leaving 5 bases of the junction unmatched. Germline V gene data show CDR1 as SGHRS and CDR2 as YFSETQ. Here immunoSEQ multiplex PCR was the method, and the copy in TCRdb shows in-frame clones only, minus some. The table includes roughly 2.6 million clones, around nine tenths detected once. This sample is part of a study of shared clonotypes between healthy human individuals. General observations from the study: Sampling was confined to blood; repertoires within tissues likely differ. Sequencing depth was a factor that was expected to affect clonotype sharing among donors.

Sequenced: naive CD4+ T cells sorted from blood. Subset specified: CD45RA+ positively selected. The sequence came from a man aged 18 to 30 in good health. The rearrangement uses TRBV5-1 and TRBJ2-3, with TRBD2 identical over 8 bases. DNA of the CDR3: TGCGCCAGCAGCTTGGCCCTACTAGCGGACACAGATACGCAGTATTTT. Protein product: CASSLALLADTDTQYF.